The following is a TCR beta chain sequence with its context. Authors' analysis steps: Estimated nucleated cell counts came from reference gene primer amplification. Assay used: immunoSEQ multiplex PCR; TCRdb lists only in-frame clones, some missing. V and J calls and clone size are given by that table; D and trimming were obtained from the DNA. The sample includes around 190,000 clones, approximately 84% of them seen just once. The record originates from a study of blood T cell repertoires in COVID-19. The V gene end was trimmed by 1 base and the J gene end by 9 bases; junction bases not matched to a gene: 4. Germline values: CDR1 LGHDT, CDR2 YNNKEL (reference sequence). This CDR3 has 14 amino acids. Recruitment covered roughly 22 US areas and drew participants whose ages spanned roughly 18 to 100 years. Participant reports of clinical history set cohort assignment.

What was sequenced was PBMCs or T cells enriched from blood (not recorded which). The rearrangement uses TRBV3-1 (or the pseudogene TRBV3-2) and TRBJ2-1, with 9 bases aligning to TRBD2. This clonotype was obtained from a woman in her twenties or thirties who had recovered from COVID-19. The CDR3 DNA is TGTGCCAGCAGCCAAGGGCGGGGGGGCGGTGAGCAGTTCTTC. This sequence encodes CASSQGRGGGEQFF.